The clone carrying this T cell receptor beta chain has just one count. The CDR3 totals 13 residues. With 1 base removed from V and 4 bases from J, the gap between germline ends came to 7 bases. CDR1 SGHRS and CDR2 YFSETQ come from the germline V gene. This sample is part of a study of technical replicates of blood from a handful of donors. Clones were sequenced by immunoSEQ multiplex PCR, and TCRdb holds only the in-frame ones, with some missing. The sample records under 75,000 clones, approximately 83% being singletons. The TCR was taken from a human donor in good health. Some clones in this sample may be carry-over from other donors' samples. The sequencing sample was made of PBMCs. The chain joins TRBV5-1 to TRBJ2-3; D is perhaps TRBD1 (5 bases). The CDR3 region is CASSLQGSDTQYF. The CDR3 DNA is TGCGCCAGCAGCTTGCAGGGTTCAGATACGCAGTATTTT.